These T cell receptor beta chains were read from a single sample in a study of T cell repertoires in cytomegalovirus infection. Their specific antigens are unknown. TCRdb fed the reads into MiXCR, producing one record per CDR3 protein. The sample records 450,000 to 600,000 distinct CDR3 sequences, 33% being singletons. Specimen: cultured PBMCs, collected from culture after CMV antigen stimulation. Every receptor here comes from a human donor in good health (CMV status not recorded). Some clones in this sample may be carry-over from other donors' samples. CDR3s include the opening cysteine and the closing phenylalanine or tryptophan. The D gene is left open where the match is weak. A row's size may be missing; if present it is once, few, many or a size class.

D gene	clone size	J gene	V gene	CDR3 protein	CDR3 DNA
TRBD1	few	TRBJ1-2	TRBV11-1	CASRGQETNYGYTF	TGTGCCAGCAGGGGACAGGAGACTAACTATGGCTACACCTTC
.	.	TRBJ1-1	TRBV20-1	CSARDQGTRRAFF	TGCAGTGCTAGAGATCAGGGCACCAGGCGAGCTTTCTTT
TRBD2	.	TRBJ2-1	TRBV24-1	CATSDSDRGDEQFF	TGTGCCACCAGTGATAGTGACCGGGGGGATGAGCAGTTCTTC
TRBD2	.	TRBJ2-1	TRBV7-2	CASSFSSGTHNEQFF	TGTGCCAGCAGCTTTTCTAGCGGGACCCACAATGAGCAGTTCTTC
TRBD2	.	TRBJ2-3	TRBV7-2	CASSLASGGSGSLGQYF	TGTGCCAGCAGCTTAGCCTCTGGCGGGAGCGGCTCATTGGGGCAGTATTTT
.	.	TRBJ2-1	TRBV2	CASRGPGTYNEQFF	TGTGCCAGCAGGGGCCCAGGCACCTACAATGAGCAGTTCTTC
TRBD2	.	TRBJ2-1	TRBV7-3	CASSSLAGGDEQFF	TGTGCCAGCAGCTCTCTAGCGGGAGGGGATGAGCAGTTCTTC
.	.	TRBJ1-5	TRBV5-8	CASSYRRGGNQPQHF	TGTGCCAGCAGCTATAGACGGGGTGGCAATCAGCCCCAGCATTTT
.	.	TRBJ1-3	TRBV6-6	CASRRAPGPSSGNTIYF	TGTGCCAGCAGGAGAGCTCCGGGACCGAGCTCTGGAAACACCATATATTTT
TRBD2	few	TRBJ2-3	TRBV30	CAWSASGRVDTQYF	TGTGCCTGGAGCGCTAGCGGGAGGGTCGATACGCAGTATTTT
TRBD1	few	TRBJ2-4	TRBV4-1	CASSQDRGQAVSKNIQYF	TGCGCCAGCAGCCAAGATAGGGGACAGGCAGTCTCCAAAAACATTCAGTACTTC
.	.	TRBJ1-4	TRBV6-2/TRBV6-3	CASSRTDGRRVEKLFF	TGTGCCAGCAGCCGCACCGACGGGCGACGGGTTGAAAAACTGTTTTTT
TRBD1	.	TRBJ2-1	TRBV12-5	CASGTIRDRGDNEQFF	TGTGCTAGTGGTACGATTAGGGACAGGGGAGACAATGAGCAGTTCTTC
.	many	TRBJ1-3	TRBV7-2	CASSLAQASSGNTIYF	TGTGCCAGCAGCTTAGCGCAGGCGAGCTCTGGAAACACCATATATTTT
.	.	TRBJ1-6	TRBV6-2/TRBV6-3	CASSNRPGGNSPLHF	TGTGCCAGCAGCAACCGCCCGGGAGGCAATTCACCCCTCCACTTT
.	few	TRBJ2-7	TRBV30	CAWSVSREQYF	TGTGCCTGGAGTGTTAGTCGGGAGCAGTACTTC
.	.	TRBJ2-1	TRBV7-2	CASSLGSGTLQFF	TGTGCCAGCAGCTTAGGATCTGGGACTCTTCAGTTCTTC
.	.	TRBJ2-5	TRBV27	CASSFRQAPQETQYF	TGTGCCAGCAGTTTTAGGCAGGCCCCTCAAGAGACCCAGTACTTC
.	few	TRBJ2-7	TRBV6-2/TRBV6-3	CASSYGRGGYEQYF	TGTGCCAGCAGTTACGGCAGGGGAGGGTACGAGCAGTACTTC
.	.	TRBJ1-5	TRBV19	CASSMGGTYNQPQHF	TGTGCCAGTAGTATGGGGGGCACGTACAATCAGCCCCAGCATTTT
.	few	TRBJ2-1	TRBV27	CASSLEPIYNEQFF	TGTGCCAGCAGTTTGGAACCCATCTACAATGAGCAGTTCTTC
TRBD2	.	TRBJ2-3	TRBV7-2	CASSSMPGGEDTQYF	TGTGCCAGCAGTTCCATGCCGGGAGGGGAAGATACGCAGTATTTT
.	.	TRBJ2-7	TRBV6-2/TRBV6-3	CASSWRRVWYEQYF	TGTGCCAGCAGTTGGAGGAGAGTCTGGTACGAGCAGTACTTC
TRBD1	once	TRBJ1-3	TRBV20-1	CSAREGTGGRGNTIYF	TGCAGTGCTAGAGAAGGGACAGGGGGCCGTGGAAACACCATATATTTT
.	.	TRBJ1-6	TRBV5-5	CASSLSAETTLPLHF	TGTGCCAGCAGCTTGTCGGCCGAAACAACTCTTCCCCTCCACTTT
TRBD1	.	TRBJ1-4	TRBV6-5	CASSLNRGLSEKLFF	TGTGCCAGCAGCCTCAACAGGGGTTTAAGCGAAAAACTGTTTTTT
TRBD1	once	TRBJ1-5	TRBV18	CASSRTGTGIQPQHF	TGTGCCAGCTCTCGCACCGGGACAGGGATTCAGCCCCAGCATTTT
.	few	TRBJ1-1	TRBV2	CASSEPKMNTEAFF	TGTGCCAGCAGTGAGCCTAAAATGAACACTGAAGCTTTCTTT
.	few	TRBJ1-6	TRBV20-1	CSARDPAGKENSPLHF	TGCAGTGCTAGAGATCCGGCTGGAAAAGAAAATTCACCCCTCCACTTT